This T cell receptor (beta chain) is drawn from a study of CD8 T cells in ankylosing spondylitis. Regarding the study as a whole: Seven to nine highly homologous variants made up a TCR beta motif that seemed to typify ankylosing spondylitis blood. Reactive arthritis synovial fluid and blood previously showed some of these motif variants.

In this sample, this clonotype turned up a few times. No antigen is known for it. CDR3 size: 13 residues. Per germline, CDR1 SQVTM and CDR2 ANQGSEA. Trimming shortened V by 7 bases and J by 8 bases, and 20 bases separated the two germline ends. TCRdb passed the 5' RACE reads through MiXCR, listing each CDR3 protein once. The table has a few hundred thousand distinct CDR3 sequences, about 19% seen once. The sequence was obtained from a male donor with ankylosing spondylitis or in good health (not recorded which). This chain uses TRBV29-1 with TRBJ1-2; no reliable D call. Material: blood, either unsorted or a sorted T cell fraction (not recorded which). The CDR3 sequence: CSEPGEGPCGYTF. Here the CDR3 DNA reads TGCAGCGAACCCGGGGAGGGCCCGTGCGGCTACACCTTC.